The rows below give T cell receptor beta chains drawn from one sample of a study of T cell repertoires in cytomegalovirus infection. TCRdb analysed the reads with MiXCR anew, one entry per CDR3 protein. The sample carries around 540,000 distinct CDR3 sequences, roughly a third recorded once. These receptors' targets are unknown. The sample was cultured PBMCs, taken from culture after CMV antigen stimulation. The receptors originated from a human donor in good health (CMV status not recorded). Some clones in this sample may be carry-over from other donors' samples. Each CDR3 is given with its conserved first and last residue. A D gene is named only where the DNA matches it firmly. Expanded clones are given a class, and other clones once, few, many or no size at all.

clone_size | d_call | j_call | v_call | cdr3_aa | cdr3_nt
NA | NA | TRBJ2-2 | TRBV4-3 | CASSQVFGTNTGELFF | TGCGCCAGCAGCCAAGTTTTCGGTACGAACACCGGGGAGCTGTTTTTT
NA | NA | TRBJ1-4 | TRBV19 | CASNSQDEKLFF | TGTGCCAGTAACAGTCAAGACGAAAAACTGTTTTTT
NA | TRBD1 | TRBJ1-1 | TRBV7-2 | CASGPTGGGMNTEAFF | TGTGCCAGCGGACCGACAGGGGGCGGGATGAACACTGAAGCTTTCTTT
NA | TRBD1 | TRBJ2-2 | TRBV15 | CATSRDRGKTGELFF | TGTGCCACCAGCAGGGACAGGGGTAAAACCGGGGAGCTGTTTTTT
few | TRBD2 | TRBJ2-3 | TRBV11-2 | CASRREADTQYF | TGTGCCAGCAGGCGGGAGGCAGATACGCAGTATTTT
many | NA | TRBJ2-2 | TRBV6-2/TRBV6-3 | CASEGGGHTGELFF | TGTGCCAGCGAAGGGGGGGGCCACACCGGGGAGCTGTTTTTT
few | NA | TRBJ2-1 | TRBV7-9 | CASSPQALAAYNEQFF | TGTGCCAGCAGCCCTCAGGCACTAGCCGCCTACAATGAGCAGTTCTTC
NA | NA | TRBJ2-2 | TRBV7-2 | CASSLESGGTGELFF | TGTGCCAGCAGCTTAGAGAGCGGAGGTACCGGGGAGCTGTTTTTT
NA | NA | TRBJ2-5 | TRBV19 | CASSPAGGAKETQYF | TGTGCCAGTAGTCCCGCTGGAGGGGCGAAAGAGACCCAGTACTTC
NA | NA | TRBJ2-5 | TRBV19 | CASSINAQYQETQYF | TGTGCCAGTAGTATAAATGCTCAGTACCAAGAGACCCAGTACTTC
NA | TRBD1 | TRBJ2-4 | TRBV7-6 | CASSLGGRQGQNIQYF | TGTGCCAGCAGCTTAGGGGGGAGACAGGGCCAAAACATTCAGTACTTC
NA | NA | TRBJ1-4 | TRBV4-1 | CASRQVGVANEKLFF | TGCGCCAGCAGGCAGGTTGGGGTGGCCAATGAAAAACTGTTTTTT
NA | TRBD1 | TRBJ1-1 | TRBV29-1 | CSVESRTGNTEAFF | TGCAGCGTTGAATCGCGGACAGGGAACACTGAAGCTTTCTTT
few | TRBD2 | TRBJ2-7 | TRBV5-1 | CATRGSSGSSYEQYF | TGCGCCACCAGAGGGTCAAGCGGGAGCAGCTACGAGCAGTACTTC
NA | NA | TRBJ2-3 | TRBV10-2 | CASAPGLSFTDTQYF | TGCGCCAGCGCCCCGGGCCTCTCCTTTACAGATACGCAGTATTTT
NA | NA | TRBJ2-1 | TRBV27 | CASSSGPVYNEQFF | TGTGCCAGCAGTTCAGGACCGGTATACAATGAGCAGTTCTTC
NA | TRBD2 | TRBJ2-5 | TRBV7-2 | CASSTRTSGRVETQYF | TGTGCCAGCAGCACACGGACTAGCGGGAGAGTAGAGACCCAGTACTTC
NA | NA | TRBJ2-1 | TRBV25-1 | CASSEGGLGYNEQFF | TGTGCCAGCAGTGAAGGGGGACTCGGGTACAATGAGCAGTTCTTC
NA | NA | TRBJ1-2 | TRBV12-3/TRBV12-4 | CASSQTGPHNYGYTF | TGTGCCAGCAGCCAGACAGGCCCCCATAACTATGGCTACACCTTC
few | TRBD1 | TRBJ1-1 | TRBV28 | CASSLARTGNTEAFF | TGTGCCAGCAGTTTGGCTAGGACAGGGAACACTGAAGCTTTCTTT
NA | TRBD2 | TRBJ2-2 | TRBV29-1 | CSVESGGTGELFF | TGCAGCGTTGAATCGGGAGGCACCGGGGAGCTGTTTTTT
NA | NA | TRBJ2-1 | TRBV7-2 | CASSSTVREQFF | TGTGCCAGCAGCTCAACCGTGAGAGAGCAGTTCTTC
many | NA | TRBJ2-3 | TRBV7-2 | CASSLGGEDTQYF | TGTGCCAGCAGCTTAGGCGGGGAAGATACGCAGTATTTT
few | NA | TRBJ2-5 | TRBV10-3 | CAIRGRGVAETQYF | TGTGCCATCAGAGGAAGAGGGGTTGCGGAGACCCAGTACTTC
NA | TRBD1 | TRBJ2-7 | TRBV5-4 | CASSGQGVSEQYF | TGTGCCAGCAGCGGACAGGGGGTCAGTGAGCAGTACTTC
NA | NA | TRBJ1-1 | TRBV12-5 | CASGPQGPLNTEAFF | TGTGCTAGTGGTCCTCAGGGTCCCCTGAACACTGAAGCTTTCTTT
few | NA | TRBJ1-3 | TRBV20-1 | CSARGGNTIYF | TGCAGTGCTCGGGGCGGCAACACCATATATTTT
NA | NA | TRBJ1-1 | TRBV24-1 | CATTTMGDLGTFDTEAFF | TGTGCCACCACTACCATGGGGGACTTGGGGACTTTCGACACTGAAGCTTTCTTT
many | TRBD1 | TRBJ2-7 | TRBV7-2 | CASSYRTGGRYEQYF | TGTGCCAGCAGCTATCGGACAGGGGGCAGGTACGAGCAGTACTTC
NA | TRBD2 | TRBJ2-1 | TRBV3-1 | CASSRRLAGGVGNEQFF | TGTGCCAGCAGCCGCAGACTAGCGGGAGGAGTAGGCAATGAGCAGTTCTTC
few | NA | TRBJ1-3 | TRBV12-3/TRBV12-4 | CASKPALDPRRGGNTIYF | TGTGCCAGCAAGCCGGCCCTGGATCCGCGGCGGGGTGGAAACACCATATATTTT
NA | NA | TRBJ1-4 | TRBV18 | CASSPPNRQNEKLFF | TGTGCCAGCTCACCACCGAATAGACAGAATGAAAAACTGTTTTTT
few | TRBD1 | TRBJ2-1 | TRBV12-3/TRBV12-4 | CASRSGTGVGNEQFF | TGTGCCAGCAGAAGCGGGACAGGGGTCGGCAATGAGCAGTTCTTC
few | TRBD1 | TRBJ1-5 | TRBV5-1 | CASSFSGQENQPQHF | TGCGCCAGCAGCTTTTCGGGACAGGAGAATCAGCCCCAGCATTTT
NA | NA | TRBJ1-5 | TRBV12-3/TRBV12-4 | CASTLSGVGNQPQHF | TGTGCCAGCACCCTCTCGGGCGTAGGCAATCAGCCCCAGCATTTT